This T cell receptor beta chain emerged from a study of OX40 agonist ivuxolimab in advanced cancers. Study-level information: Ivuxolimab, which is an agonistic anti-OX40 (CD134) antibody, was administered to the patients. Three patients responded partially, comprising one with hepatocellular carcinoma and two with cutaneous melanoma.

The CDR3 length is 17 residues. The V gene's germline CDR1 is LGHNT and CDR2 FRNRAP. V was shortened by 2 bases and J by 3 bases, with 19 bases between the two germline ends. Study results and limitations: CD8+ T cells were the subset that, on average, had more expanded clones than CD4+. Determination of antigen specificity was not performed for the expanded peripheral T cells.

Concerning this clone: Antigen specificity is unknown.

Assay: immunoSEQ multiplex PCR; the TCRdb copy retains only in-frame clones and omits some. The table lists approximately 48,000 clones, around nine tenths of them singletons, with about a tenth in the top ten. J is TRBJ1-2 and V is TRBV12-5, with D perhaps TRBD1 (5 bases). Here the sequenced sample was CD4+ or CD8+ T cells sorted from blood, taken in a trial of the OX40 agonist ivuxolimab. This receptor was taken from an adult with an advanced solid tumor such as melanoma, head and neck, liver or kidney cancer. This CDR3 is CASGLLPGGVPDYGYTF. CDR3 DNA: TGTGCTAGTGGTTTGCTTCCCGGGGGGGTTCCGGACTATGGCTACACCTTC. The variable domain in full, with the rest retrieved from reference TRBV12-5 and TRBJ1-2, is DARVTQTPRHKVTEMGQEVTMRCQPILGHNTVFWYRQTMMQGLELLAYFRNRAPLDDSGMPKDRFSAEMPDATLATLKIQPSEPRDSAVYFCASGLLPGGVPDYGYTFGSGTRLTVV.